Listed below are T cell receptor beta chains from one sample, sequenced in a study of blood T cells in healthy people across ages. A single record per CDR3 protein comes from TCRdb applying MiXCR to the 5' RACE reads. The sample lists about 640,000 distinct CDR3 sequences, roughly 31% occurring once. The specimen sequenced was blood. These receptor sequences come from a woman aged 80 or over in good health. Each CDR3 is given with its conserved first and last residue. D genes are given only for firm matches. Rows give clone size only sometimes, using once, few, many, or a class for an expanded clone.

>few|TRBJ2-6|TRBV30|.
TGTGCCTGGACCTACTCTGGGGCCAACGTCCTGACTTTC
CAWTYSGANVLTF
>.|TRBJ2-7|TRBV5-1|TRBD1
TGCGCCAGCTTTGTACAGGGGGCAGTTGAGCAGTACTTC
CASFVQGAVEQYF
>.|TRBJ1-2|TRBV11-2|.
TGTGCCAGCAGCCCCAATCCGGGGGCGGGTGGCTACACCTTC
CASSPNPGAGGYTF
>.|TRBJ1-3|TRBV7-6|.
TGTGCCAACAGCTTAGGTTCACAGGGTGGAAACACCATATATTTT
CANSLGSQGGNTIYF
>many|TRBJ2-7|TRBV20-1|.
TGCAGTGCTAGAAGTCCCGGGCTAAACTACGAGCAGTACTTC
CSARSPGLNYEQYF
>many|TRBJ2-7|TRBV5-1|TRBD1
TGCGCCAGCAGCTTGCCGGGACAGGGGGCATTCTACGAGCAGTACTTC
CASSLPGQGAFYEQYF
>many|TRBJ2-1|TRBV13|TRBD1
TGTGCCAGCAGCTTATCGGGACAGGGAGACAATGAGCAGTTCTTC
CASSLSGQGDNEQFF
>.|TRBJ2-2|TRBV6-5|.
TGTGCCAGCAGTTACCAACCGACCGGGGCCGGGGAGCTGTTTTTT
CASSYQPTGAGELFF
>.|TRBJ2-1|TRBV12-3/TRBV12-4|.
TGTGCCAGCAGTTTAGCAGCCCACAATGAGCAGTTCTTC
CASSLAAHNEQFF
>few|TRBJ2-2|TRBV5-1|.
TGCGCCAGCAGCTTGGCCGGAAGCGGCGGGGAGCTGTTTTTT
CASSLAGSGGELFF
>many|TRBJ1-4|TRBV18|.
TGTGCCAGCTCACGTGGACAGCCTAATGAAAAACTGTTTTTT
CASSRGQPNEKLFF
>many|TRBJ2-7|TRBV9|TRBD2
TGTGCCAGCAGCGACGGGGGGGGGACTGCCTACGAGCAGTACTTC
CASSDGGGTAYEQYF
>few|TRBJ1-1|TRBV10-3|TRBD1
TGTGCCATCAGTGAGGGACAGGGTGTCCCTGAAGCTTTCTTT
CAISEGQGVPEAFF
>.|TRBJ2-5|TRBV27|.
TGTGCCAGTCGACCCCATCAGGGCAAAGAGACCCAGTACTTC
CASRPHQGKETQYF
>many|TRBJ1-4|TRBV2|.
TGTGCCAGCGGGCTCTGGACTAATGAAAAACTGTTTTTT
CASGLWTNEKLFF
>.|TRBJ1-5|TRBV20-1|.
TGCAGTGCTAGACCGGGGCAGGACGGGCAGCCCCAGCATTTT
CSARPGQDGQPQHF
>.|TRBJ2-5|TRBV5-6|.
TGTGCCAGCAGCTCGGCCGTAGGATTAAATCAAGAGACCCAGTACTTC
CASSSAVGLNQETQYF
>.|TRBJ2-7|TRBV5-6|.
TGTGCCTGCAGCTTGTCGGGGACCTACGAGCAGTACTTC
CACSLSGTYEQYF
>.|TRBJ2-5|TRBV29-1|.
TGCAGCGCCCGATTGGGGGGAGAGACCCAGTACTTC
CSARLGGETQYF
>.|TRBJ1-2|TRBV5-6|.
TGTGCCAGTAACAGGTTGAGCGGGGAACGGGATGGCTACACCTTC
CASNRLSGERDGYTF
>.|TRBJ2-7|TRBV5-1|.
TGCGCCAGCAGACCAGGGACGGATTACGAGCAGTACTTC
CASRPGTDYEQYF
>many|TRBJ2-1|TRBV7-3|.
TGTGCCAGCAGCTTACCGGATTACAATGAGCAGTTCTTC
CASSLPDYNEQFF
>.|TRBJ1-3|TRBV20-1|.
TGCAGTGCTAGAGATTTTCGAAGTTCTGGAAACACCATATATTTT
CSARDFRSSGNTIYF
>few|TRBJ1-6|TRBV6-6|TRBD1
TGTGCCAGCAGTAAACAGGGGAGGTATAATTCACCCCTCCACTTT
CASSKQGRYNSPLHF
>few|TRBJ2-7|TRBV7-9|TRBD2
TGTGCCAGTGGGGGGGCCTACGAGCAGTACTTC
CASGGAYEQYF
>many|TRBJ1-1|TRBV11-2|TRBD1
TGTGCCAGCAGCGTAACAGGGGGCACTGAAGCTTTCTTT
CASSVTGGTEAFF
>many|TRBJ2-5|TRBV6-5|TRBD1
TGTGCCAGCAGTTACTCTGGGACAGGGGGCCTCCAAGAGACCCAGTACTTC
CASSYSGTGGLQETQYF
>few|TRBJ2-3|TRBV12-3/TRBV12-4|.
TGTGCCAGCCTGACCGCAGATACGCAGTATTTT
CASLTADTQYF
>.|TRBJ1-1|TRBV7-9|.
TGTGCCAGCAGCTCCAGGGATGCGAACACTGAAGCTTTCTTT
CASSSRDANTEAFF
>many|TRBJ2-7|TRBV4-1|.
TGCGCCAGCAGCCAGGCCGGGACTGGTCTTTCCTACGAGCAGTACTTC
CASSQAGTGLSYEQYF
>.|TRBJ1-2|TRBV20-1|.
TGCAGTGCTAGAGTCTCAGGGCAGCAAGCGGATGGCTACACCTTC
CSARVSGQQADGYTF
>.|TRBJ2-7|TRBV20-1|.
TGCAGTGCCACCCCCTTAGCTCAGAGCGCCCTCGAGCAGTACTTC
CSATPLAQSALEQYF
>once|TRBJ1-1|TRBV4-1|TRBD1
TGCGCCAGCAGCCGGGACAGGGGGATGGAGGCTGAAGCTTTCTTT
CASSRDRGMEAEAFF
>many|TRBJ2-7|TRBV12-3/TRBV12-4|.
TGTGCCAGCAGTTTAGCAGGAGTCGTGAGCTACGAGCAGTACTTC
CASSLAGVVSYEQYF
>.|TRBJ2-1|TRBV7-2|.
TGTGCCAGCGGCTTAACGCAGAGCGAGACCCAGTTCTTC
CASGLTQSETQFF
>many|TRBJ2-1|TRBV7-2|.
TGTGCCAGCAGCTATACAGGGAGCTCCTACAATGAGCAGTTCTTC
CASSYTGSSYNEQFF
>many|TRBJ2-5|TRBV20-1|.
TGCAGTGCTAGAGGGACTGCCCCCCAGGAGACCCAGTACTTC
CSARGTAPQETQYF
>many|TRBJ1-2|TRBV5-1|.
TGCGCCAGCAGCCCCGAGTTAGGGACGGGCTATGGCTACACCTTC
CASSPELGTGYGYTF
>.|TRBJ2-7|TRBV10-1|.
TGCGCCAGCAGTGAGTCGCAGGATTTCTACGAGCAGTACTTC
CASSESQDFYEQYF
>many|TRBJ2-5|TRBV10-3|.
TGTGCCATCAGTGATCCCTCCGGGGGCGGAGAGACCCAGTACTTC
CAISDPSGGGETQYF
>many|TRBJ2-5|TRBV30|TRBD1
TGTGCCTGGAGTAGGGACAGGGCGGCAGGAGAGACCCAGTACTTC
CAWSRDRAAGETQYF
>many|TRBJ2-5|TRBV27|.
TGTGCCAGCAGTTTATGGGGGGCTCGGGAGACCCAGTACTTC
CASSLWGARETQYF
>many|TRBJ2-7|TRBV7-2|TRBD2
TGTGCCAGCAGCTTCGGGGGGGCGGGGTCATACGAGCAGTACTTC
CASSFGGAGSYEQYF
>few|TRBJ2-1|TRBV7-6|TRBD1
TGTGCCAGCAGCTTAGGGGTCGGGCCAGGGGGCGATGAGCAGTTCTTC
CASSLGVGPGGDEQFF
>.|TRBJ1-6|TRBV2|.
TGTGCCAGCAGTTTCTTATTACAAAGCTCCTATAATTCACCCCTCCACTTT
CASSFLLQSSYNSPLHF
>many|TRBJ2-3|TRBV9|TRBD2
TGTGCCAGCAGCACTAGGACTAGCGTTGGGCTCACAGATACGCAGTATTTT
CASSTRTSVGLTDTQYF
>.|TRBJ1-2|TRBV7-9|.
TGTGCCAGCAGCTTATCCGGACAGTATGGCTACACCTTC
CASSLSGQYGYTF
>many|TRBJ2-7|TRBV7-3|TRBD2
TGTGCCAGCAGCCAACCCGGGGGGGCCTCGAACGAGCAGTACTTC
CASSQPGGASNEQYF
>many|TRBJ1-2|TRBV6-5|TRBD1
TGTGCCAGCAGTTCCATACAGGGGTACGGCTACACCTTC
CASSSIQGYGYTF
>.|TRBJ2-1|TRBV5-1|.
TGCGCCAGCAGCTTCAGTGGAGGGTCCTACAATGAGCAGTTCTTC
CASSFSGGSYNEQFF
>many|TRBJ1-6|TRBV27|.
TGTGCCAGCAGGGCGGGGAATTCACCCCTCCACTTT
CASRAGNSPLHF
>.|TRBJ1-1|TRBV29-1|.
TGCAGCGCCTCGGAAACCTCAGGGACCACTGAAGCTTTCTTT
CSASETSGTTEAFF
>.|TRBJ2-3|TRBV12-3/TRBV12-4|.
TGTGCCAGCAGCCTTAGGGGGATAGCAGATACGCAGTATTTT
CASSLRGIADTQYF
>many|TRBJ1-2|TRBV12-3/TRBV12-4|TRBD1
TGTGCCAGCAGTCTCCGGACAGGGGTCGGCTACACCTTC
CASSLRTGVGYTF
>.|TRBJ2-1|TRBV27|TRBD2
TGTGCCAGCAGTTTATTGGGTAGCGGGAGTTGGAATGAGCAGTTCTTC
CASSLLGSGSWNEQFF